This T cell receptor beta chain originates from a study of vaccination and CD4 T cells after COVID-19 (dated by TCRdb to 2022 to 2024). The study in broad terms: Every convalescent patient had a positive nasal swab PCR test for SARS-CoV-2, with mild disease in nine patients and severe disease in one. The convalescent cohort comprised six males and four females, including two Hispanic individuals, seven Caucasians, two Asians and one multiracial person. Two doses of either the Pfizer-BioNTech BNT162b2 vaccine (n=8) or the Moderna mRNA-1273 vaccine (n=2) were administered to participants. Post-COVID blood samples were collected from convalescent patients a median of roughly 100 days after diagnosis, with a range of roughly 30 to 161 days. Post-vaccine blood samples were taken a median of about 72 days after the second vaccine dose, with a range of roughly 13 to 250 days. Culture stimuli were overlapping spike peptide pools from SARS-CoV-2 and from the common cold coronaviruses HCoV-NL63, HCoV-OC43 and HCoV-229E. Control cultures received a CEFX viral epitope pool as the positive control, an HIV-1 Nef peptide pool as the negative control, or no peptide. In approximately eleven COVID-19 convalescent patients and a few infection-naive healthy vaccine recipients, the spike-specific CD4+ TCR repertoire before mRNA vaccination was compared with the repertoire after mRNA vaccination.

As concerns this clonotype: Its antigen is currently not known. No quality values exist for individual bases; no much larger clone is one base distant.

Library creation used PCR. At the Johns Hopkins FTIC core, DNA from the cultured CD4+ T cells underwent TCR sequencing with the Oncomine TCR Beta short-read assay. The QIAamp micro DNA kit was used to extract genomic DNA from the cultured CD4+ T cells. The Oncomine TCR Beta libraries from cultured CD4+ T cells were pooled using unique dual indexes and then sequenced on an Illumina iSeq 100. On the authors' methods: Non-productive sequences were removed, and CDR3s not starting with C, not ending with F or W, or shorter than 7 amino acids were discarded. The MANAFEST web application identified antigen-specific clonotypes by comparing peptide-stimulated wells against reference wells and other culture wells. To be called positive, a clone needed an FDR below 0.05, an odds ratio above 5, and a productive frequency above 0.1% in at least two of three replicate wells. A clonotype counted as cross-reactive if it showed significant expansion both in the SARS-CoV-2 spike wells and in at least one common cold coronavirus spike condition. Using R version 3.6.1, CDR3 homology was evaluated through Levenshtein distances (stringdist) along with unrooted phylogenetic trees (ape). TCRdb reanalyzed the raw reads on its own, using fastp at Q25 for trimming and MiXCR for clone calling, and kept in-frame beta chains. Entries are consolidated by CDR3 protein sequence, retaining the most common genes and DNA. TCRdb's processing, not the authors', yielded these V and J calls. This sample gives 17,000 or so distinct CDR3 sequences in total; approximately 55% of them show up just once. Approximately 9.1% of the sample belongs to the ten largest clones.

Overall study results and their limits: The median count of SARS-CoV-2-reactive clonotypes went up from 21 after infection to more than 30 after vaccination, although the change was not significant. In convalescent patients, a median around 90% of post-vaccine SARS-CoV-2-reactive clones were detected only after vaccination, suggesting vaccine-specific priming. Only a relatively small number of convalescent patients were included in the study, and early timepoints following natural infection were not analyzed. In convalescent patients, nearly all vaccine-specific clones (304 of 307) were found to be mono-reactive for SARS-CoV-2 spike rather than cross-reactive with common cold coronaviruses.

The sample's treatment or condition label, decoded: roughly ten-day PBMC culture with coronavirus spike peptide pools or control peptides (ViraFEST assay). To expand antigen-specific T cells with peptide pools and then pick out the expanded clonotypes through TCR sequencing, the study relied on the ViraFEST assay. The convalescent patients' positive SARS-CoV-2 PCR tests fell between March and December 2020, which was before the Alpha, Beta and Delta variants emerged in the United States. PBMCs were cultured at around 2 million per well in IMDM supplemented with around 5.5% human AB serum and around 10 IU/ml IL-2, with around 10 ug/ml peptide pools added. On days 3 and 7, half of the culture medium was replaced with fresh IL-2-containing medium. After roughly 9 days of culture, CD4+ T cells were isolated by negative selection with the EasySep CD4+ T cell isolation kit. Ficoll-Paque Plus gradient centrifugation was used to isolate PBMCs from whole blood, and the isolated PBMCs were then either used fresh or cryopreserved at -140C. Each culture condition was generally run in triplicate wells.

Sequencing was performed on CD4+ T cells from blood, cultured in vitro. This receptor was identified in a human donor who had recovered from COVID-19.

The CDR3 region has the sequence CATDSPQGVQYF. The bases read TGTGCCACCGACAGTCCCCAAGGGGTTCAGTACTTC. The rearrangement combines TRBV28 with TRBJ2-4; TRBD1 could be the D gene, as 5 bases match. The CDR3 runs 12 residues from the cysteine to the phenylalanine. Of all the DNA, just the CDR3 is kept, 36 bases in frame from base 1. CDR1 MDHEN and CDR2 SYDVKM were looked up in the germline V gene. V drops 10 bases and J drops 11 bases, leaving 18 bases in between.